This entry is about one T cell receptor (beta chain). The table came from immunoSEQ multiplex PCR; TCRdb's copy has only in-frame clones and leaves some out. The sample holds over 35,000 clones, roughly 89% seen once. This entry belongs to a study of T cell changes during pregnancy in multiple sclerosis. This sample comprised CD4+ T cells from peripheral blood mononuclear cells, obtained in the second trimester of pregnancy. This TCR was recovered from a female donor in good health, enrolled as a control in a pregnancy study.

The CDR3 DNA reads as TGTGCCAGCATACGGCCGGGACAGGGTAGCTACGAGCAGTACTTC. Translated, it gives CASIRPGQGSYEQYF. V is TRBV2 and J is TRBJ2-7, with TRBD1 matching 9 bases. Germline V CDR1 and CDR2: SNHLY, FYNNEI. J gave up 3 bases and V 7 bases, and 10 bases lay outside the gene matches. There are 15 residues in the CDR3.